Reported below is one TCR beta chain. In patients chosen for sequencing, flow cytometry had shown CD8+CD57+ cell expansion. Germline-derived CDR1 and CDR2 are LNHNV and YYDKDF (reference sequence). The CDR3 is made up of 14 amino acids. V lost 4 bases to trimming and J lost 2 bases, with 11 bases between them. This sample was taken from a study of CD8+CD57+ T cells in acquired aplastic anemia. CDR3 and TCR beta VDJ profiling relied on genomic DNA as the template. TCRdb called the reads again in MiXCR, with one record for every CDR3 protein. The sample holds roughly 250,000 distinct CDR3 sequences, roughly 80% seen once.

The sequenced sample consisted of sorted CD4+, CD8+, or CD8+CD57+ T cells (not recorded which) from PBMCs. V and J are TRBV15 and TRBJ2-5, with D possibly TRBD1 on 5 matching bases. The receptor was derived from a human donor with aplastic anemia. CDR3 residues: CATSKGYGQETQYF. The CDR3 DNA follows: TGTGCCACCAGCAAGGGGTACGGACAAGAGACCCAGTACTTC. The full variable domain, in which reference TRBV15 and TRBJ2-5 provide the parts outside the CDR3, is DAMVIQNPRYQVTQFGKPVTLSCSQTLNHNVMYWYQQKSSQAPKLLFHYYDKDFNNEADTPDNFQSRRPNTSFCFLDIRSPGLGDTAMYLCATSKGYGQETQYFGPGTRLLVL.